Below, 8 T cell receptor beta chains from the same sample are listed, as sequenced in a study of control samples from healthy donors and cancer patients. The repertoire was sequenced with immunoSEQ multiplex PCR; TCRdb's copy has only in-frame clones and lacks some. Of 190,000 or so clones listed, about 93% are singletons. Sequenced: blood. Receptors were obtained from a man between 18 and 35 years old in good health.

The chain joins TRBV5-6 to TRBJ1-2, with 8 positions matching TRBD1. This CDR3 has 14 residues. V was pared by 0 bases and J by 2 bases, with 0 bases of the junction left unmatched. Germline V gene data show CDR1 as SGHDT and CDR2 as YYEEEE. The CDR3 protein is CASSLGTGNYGYTF. In DNA form, the CDR3 reads TGTGCCAGCAGCTTGGGGACAGGGAACTATGGCTACACCTTC.

This rearrangement joins TRBV12-5 to TRBJ1-4; no firm D call. The V gene's germline CDR1 is LGHNT and CDR2 FRNRAP. The CDR3 length is 12 residues. The ends were cut back, 5 bases at V and 0 bases at J, with 1 base in the middle. CDR3 sequence (DNA): TGTGCTAGTGGTGCAACTAATGAAAAACTGTTTTTT. It is translated as CASGATNEKLFF.

The rearrangement uses TRBV5-1 and TRBJ1-5, with D unresolved. Trimming shortened V by 0 bases and J by 7 bases, and 11 bases separated the two germline ends. CDR1 is SGHRS, CDR2 YFSETQ, per germline. This CDR3 spans 14 amino acids. For the CDR3, the DNA is TGCGCCAGCAGCTTGGGGGGAGCAGGACAGCCCCAGCATTTT. Translating it yields CASSLGGAGQPQHF.

The rearrangement joins TRBV6-1 to TRBJ2-3; possibly TRBD2 for D (5 bases). V was cut by 3 bases and J by 4 bases, with 8 bases left in between. This CDR3 has 13 amino acids. Germline CDR1 MNHNS, CDR2 SASEGT. DNA of the CDR3: TGTGCCAGCAGTGACGCGAGGGCAGATACGCAGTATTTT. It yields the protein CASSDARADTQYF.

The chain employs TRBV7-9 and TRBJ2-7, with D perhaps TRBD1 or TRBD2 (5 bases each). From germline, CDR1 is SEHNR and CDR2 FQNEAQ (reference sequence). Trimming took 3 bases from V and 4 from J, leaving 16 bases between them. This CDR3 region has 15 residues. CDR3 residues: CASSFPGPSRYEQYF. In DNA, the CDR3 is TGTGCCAGCAGCTTCCCGGGACCGTCGAGGTACGAGCAGTACTTC.

The chain carries TRBV18 and TRBJ2-3; 8 nucleotides agree with TRBD2. Germline-derived CDR1 and CDR2 are KGHSH and LQKENI. The CDR3 totals 12 residues. J was trimmed by 6 bases and V by 6 bases; bases with no gene match: 2. The CDR3 sequence: CASSTGGDTQYF. CDR3 DNA: TGTGCCAGCTCTACGGGGGGGGATACGCAGTATTTT.

The chain is built from TRBV30 and TRBJ2-7; maybe TRBD1 (6 bases). V was clipped by 3 bases and J by 4 bases, with 7 bases between them. The CDR3 extends over 11 amino acids. Germline loops: CDR1 GTSNPN, CDR2 SVGIG (reference sequence). The CDR3 loop reads CAWRQGYEQYF. The CDR3 DNA reads as TGTGCCTGGAGACAGGGTTACGAGCAGTACTTC.

This chain uses TRBV10-1 with TRBJ1-6; D is undetermined. CDR1 and CDR2 from the germline V gene are WNHNN and SYGVQD (reference sequence). Deletions cut 3 bases from V and 4 bases from J, with 16 bases between. CDR3 length: 17 residues. This chain's CDR3 is CASSDIVILRYNSPLHF. The CDR3, as DNA: TGCGCCAGCAGTGATATAGTGATTCTAAGGTATAATTCACCCCTCCACTTT.